Listed below are T cell receptor beta chains from one sample, sequenced in a study of blood T cell repertoires in COVID-19. Repertoires were generated with immunoSEQ multiplex PCR, while TCRdb's copy carries only in-frame clones and drops some. The data contain tens of thousands of clones, 70% to 90% of them singletons. The sample consisted of peripheral blood. These receptors all stem from a human donor in a cohort sampled during active COVID-19. The CDR3 runs from the conserved cysteine through the conserved F or W. The order of the fields is J gene, D gene, V gene, CDR3 protein. The D gene is left open where the match is weak.

>TRBJ1-5|.|TRBV7-2
CASSLGDKRGYQPQHF
>TRBJ1-5|TRBD1|TRBV27
CASRSGGGQPQHF
>TRBJ2-2|.|TRBV4-3
CASSQDTGVTGELFF
>TRBJ1-2|.|TRBV11-3
CASSQKSGDGYTF
>TRBJ1-2|TRBD1|TRBV28
CASIRNRGYGYTF
>TRBJ2-1|.|TRBV11-2
CASSSPGLTYNEQFF
>TRBJ2-7|TRBD1|TRBV7-9
CASSLNFGQGLEGEQYF
>TRBJ2-5|.|TRBV30
CAWGLTGETQYF
>TRBJ2-5|TRBD2|TRBV9
CASSSHSGRSETQYF
>TRBJ1-2|TRBD1|TRBV7-9
CASSKNTGARGYTF
>TRBJ1-2|.|TRBV30
CAWSVDLQGIYGYTF
>TRBJ2-7|TRBD2|TRBV7-2
CASSLALRGEQYF
>TRBJ2-5|TRBD1|TRBV9
CASSVGRDRVETQYF
>TRBJ2-1|.|TRBV7-9
CASSGGTYNEQFF
>TRBJ1-4|.|TRBV30
CAWSVRGSEKLFF
>TRBJ2-3|TRBD1|TRBV10-2
CASSSGTGGTDTQYF
>TRBJ1-1|.|TRBV3-1/TRBV3-2
CASSQEMAAAAFF
>TRBJ2-5|TRBD2|TRBV10-3
CAISEGTSDAKTQYF
>TRBJ2-7|.|TRBV5-1
CASSLGGHYEQYF
>TRBJ1-5|.|TRBV7-9
CASSREGGPKVSNQPQHF
>TRBJ1-2|.|TRBV10-1
CASEYVPAWDGYTF
>TRBJ1-1|.|TRBV27
CASSTHPLRHRTAFAEAFF
>TRBJ2-5|TRBD1|TRBV7-7
CASSQDRGETQYF
>TRBJ1-5|.|TRBV2
CASSEEGQAKKHF
>TRBJ2-3|.|TRBV7-2
CASSFPLNTQYF
>TRBJ1-6|.|TRBV6-2/TRBV6-3
CASSNRGLPNSPLHF
>TRBJ2-7|.|TRBV7-6
CASSLANGANYEQYF
>TRBJ2-7|.|TRBV5-1
CASSLEQPSYEQYF
>TRBJ2-1|TRBD2|TRBV27
CASSSRVAGGSSSYNEQFF
>TRBJ1-2|.|TRBV6-6
CASNREGDYGYTF
>TRBJ2-1|TRBD2|TRBV9
CASSLGSGAGNEQFF
>TRBJ2-3|.|TRBV5-1
CASRQGAEEDTQYF
>TRBJ1-6|.|TRBV12-3/TRBV12-4
CASSRASNSPLHF
>TRBJ2-7|TRBD2|TRBV7-6
CASSSRLAGAIEQYF
>TRBJ2-1|.|TRBV5-6
CASSLQGPNEQFF
>TRBJ2-7|TRBD2|TRBV4-3
CASSQGTGTSGYEQYF
>TRBJ2-3|.|TRBV9
CASSVGLEGQDTQYF
>TRBJ1-4|.|TRBV28
CASSSPGKNEKLFF
>TRBJ2-7|TRBD2|TRBV27
CASSVAGTFYEQYF
>TRBJ2-5|.|TRBV7-2
CASSLRGYQTQYF
>TRBJ1-2|.|TRBV27
CASSLSPRGGYTF
>TRBJ1-3|.|TRBV7-8
CASSLAPVGGLSTGNTIYF
>TRBJ2-3|.|TRBV3-1/TRBV3-2
CASSPRDADTQYF
>TRBJ1-4|.|TRBV14
CASSQDARELFF
>TRBJ1-4|.|TRBV19
CASSISAATEKLFF
>TRBJ1-6|TRBD1|TRBV4-1
CASSRRQGAYNSPLHF
>TRBJ2-6|.|TRBV5-6
CASLSSGANVLTF
>TRBJ2-7|TRBD1|TRBV13
CASSFGQGLYEQYF
>TRBJ2-1|TRBD1|TRBV30
CAWSVGGTGGISYNEQFF
>TRBJ1-2|TRBD1|TRBV27
CASSLVGQGSYGYTF
>TRBJ1-1|.|TRBV7-2
CASSTQTGNTEAFF
>TRBJ2-7|TRBD2|TRBV6-6
CASSLAGDRYEQYF
>TRBJ1-3|.|TRBV18
CASSPGAGPDTIYF